The 16 T cell receptor beta chains below all came from one sample that was sequenced in a study of T cell responses to AZD1222 COVID-19 vaccine. Profiled with immunoSEQ multiplex PCR; TCRdb holds only in-frame clones, not every one. The sample yields about 93,000 clones, 85% to 90% seen once. Sequences were derived from peripheral blood, sampled on day 0 of MenACWY control vaccination. Receptors originate from an adult in good health.

The chain is built from TRBV30 and TRBJ2-3, with D perhaps TRBD2 (6 bases). The CDR3 extends over 16 amino acids. V gave up 2 bases and J gave up 4 bases, with 19 bases separating them. CDR1 is GTSNPN, CDR2 SVGIG, per germline (reference sequence). CDR3 amino acids: CAWSPPRGRYPDTQYF. The CDR3 DNA reads TGTGCCTGGAGTCCCCCCCGGGGGAGATACCCAGATACGCAGTATTTT.

The chain combines TRBV12-3 or TRBV12-4 with TRBJ1-2; 7 nucleotides agree with TRBD1. The CDR3 is made up of 12 amino acids. Trimming at V came to 7 bases and at J to 6 bases, leaving 5 bases not matched to a gene. CDR3 amino acids: CASTGGSNGYTF. The DNA of the CDR3 is TGTGCCAGCACAGGGGGTAGTAATGGCTACACCTTC.

The genes are TRBV7-8 and TRBJ2-1, with 8 bases identical to TRBD2. CDR3 length: 16 residues. Germline trimming cut 0 bases from V and 10 bases from J; bases unmatched to any gene: 11. CDR1 is SGHVS and CDR2 is FQNEAQ in the germline V gene. CDR3 sequence (DNA): TGTGCCAGCAGCTTAGCGTATGGCCAGCGGGGGACCGAGCAGTTCTTC. Protein product: CASSLAYGQRGTEQFF.

This chain links TRBV24-1 with TRBJ2-1; no definite D call. Between the trimmed V and J ends, which lost 1 base and 0 bases, there was a span of 9 bases. The CDR3 loop spans 16 amino acids. Looked up from germline, CDR1 is KGHDR and CDR2 is SFDVKD. The CDR3: CATSDFISPSYNEQFF. For the CDR3, the DNA is TGTGCCACCAGTGATTTCATTAGCCCCTCCTACAATGAGCAGTTCTTC.

The chain couples TRBV19 to TRBJ2-3; D unresolved. The germline CDR1 and CDR2 sequences are LNHDA and SQIVND (reference sequence). V was clipped by 2 bases and J by 1 base, with 4 bases between them. The CDR3 is 13 residues long. The CDR3 coding sequence is TGTGCCAGTAGTATATTAGGCACAGATACGCAGTATTTT. It codes for CASSILGTDTQYF.

This rearrangement joins TRBV7-2 to TRBJ1-1; D gene unclear. Germline-derived CDR1 and CDR2 are SGHTA and FQGNSA. The CDR3 is made up of 14 amino acids. V lost 3 bases to trimming and J lost 5 bases, with 13 bases between them. CDR3 bases: TGTGCCAGCAGCTTCCCAACGGGTACGACTGAAGCTTTCTTT. Protein product: CASSFPTGTTEAFF.

The CDR3: CASSLRQGFLNTEAFF. CDR3 nucleotides: TGTGCCAGCAGCCTAAGACAGGGGTTTCTGAACACTGAAGCTTTCTTT. The rearrangement joins TRBV14 to TRBJ1-1; 8 bases match TRBD1. CDR1 SGHDN and CDR2 FVKESK come from the germline V gene. CDR3 length equals 16 residues. With 4 bases clipped from V and 0 bases from J, the junction kept 7 bases outside the gene matches.

The chain has TRBV14 and TRBJ1-6; D uncertain. V lost 4 bases to trimming and J lost 6 bases, with 13 bases between them. Germline-derived CDR1 and CDR2 are SGHDN and FVKESK. This CDR3 comprises 15 residues. CDR3 in amino acids: CASSPQGAANSPLHF. CDR3 in DNA: TGTGCCAGCAGCCCCCAAGGCGCCGCTAATTCACCCCTCCACTTT.

V gene TRBV5-1 combines with J gene TRBJ2-3; D gene uncertain. V lost 0 bases and J 2 bases, leaving 13 bases between the germline ends. Germline CDR1 and CDR2: SGHRS and YFSETQ. The CDR3 contains 16 residues. CDR3 nucleotide sequence: TGCGCCAGCAGCTTGGGGGCGTCCTCGGCCACAGATACGCAGTATTTT. It encodes CASSLGASSATDTQYF.

The chain uses TRBV28 and TRBJ2-1; possibly TRBD1 or TRBD2 for D (5 bases each). Germline loops: CDR1 MDHEN, CDR2 SYDVKM. The CDR3 loop spans 16 amino acids. Deletions cut 1 base from V and 0 bases from J, with 10 bases between. CDR3 protein: CASSLFPGSSYNEQFF. The DNA for the CDR3 is TGTGCCAGCAGTTTATTCCCAGGGAGCTCCTACAATGAGCAGTTCTTC.

The rearrangement links TRBV11-2 to TRBJ2-4; TRBD2 aligns across 10 bases. V shed 0 bases and J 2 bases; nucleotides not matched to a gene: 4. The V gene's germline CDR1 is SGHAT and CDR2 FQNNGV. The CDR3 length is 17 residues. The CDR3 region is CASSLDIAGGPKNIQYF. The CDR3 region has the DNA TGTGCCAGCAGCTTAGATATAGCGGGGGGCCCCAAAAACATTCAGTACTTC. Complete variable domain (other parts from reference TRBV11-2 and TRBJ2-4): EAGVAQSPRYKIIEKRQSVAFWCNPISGHATLYWYQQILGQGPKLLIQFQNNGVVDDSQLPKDRFSAERLKGVDSTLKIQPAKLEDSAVYLCASSLDIAGGPKNIQYFGAGTRLSVL.

This sequence joins TRBV29-1 and TRBJ1-6; the D gene is possibly TRBD1 (5 bases). Trimming removed 0 bases at V and 16 bases at J, with 13 bases between. Germline CDR1 SQVTM, CDR2 ANQGSEA. This CDR3 has 12 amino acids. CDR3 protein: CSVEDQGARLHF. The CDR3 DNA follows: TGCAGCGTTGAAGATCAGGGTGCACGACTCCACTTT.

CDR3 region: CASSVVRVLGQSLGDTQYF. The CDR3 DNA reads as TGTGCCAGCAGCGTAGTAAGAGTCTTGGGACAAAGCCTCGGAGATACGCAGTATTTT. The chain employs TRBV9 and TRBJ2-3; TRBD1 is a possible D gene (6 bases). The V end lost 0 bases, the J end lost 5 bases, and 25 bases lay between the germline ends. This CDR3 comprises 19 residues. CDR1 and CDR2 from the germline V gene are SGDLS and YYNGEE.

The rearrangement links TRBV19 to TRBJ1-6; D might be TRBD1 (5 bases). Germline V gene lookup returns CDR1 LNHDA and CDR2 SQIVND (reference sequence). CDR3 size: 16 residues. Trimming took 7 bases from V and 0 from J, leaving 13 bases between them. The CDR3 loop is CASTLGGSSYNSPLHF. The CDR3 coding sequence is TGTGCCAGTACCCTGGGGGGGAGCTCCTATAATTCACCCCTCCACTTT.

The chain is built from TRBV2 and TRBJ1-5; D gene uncertain. Trimming cost V 7 bases and J 4 bases, with 8 bases left between them. Germline CDR1 is SNHLY and CDR2 is FYNNEI. The CDR3 sequence is 12 residues long. The CDR3 region is CASNFRNQPQHF. The CDR3 DNA follows: TGTGCCAGCAACTTTAGAAATCAGCCCCAGCATTTT.

The chain has TRBV3-1 (or the pseudogene TRBV3-2) and TRBJ1-4; D call uncertain. CDR1 is LGHDT, CDR2 YNNKEL, per germline (reference sequence). This CDR3 has 16 residues. Trimming cost V 1 base and J 4 bases, with 13 bases left between them. CDR3 coding DNA: TGTGCCAGCAGCCAAGCAAGAAGACATAGTAATGAAAAACTGTTTTTT. It is translated as CASSQARRHSNEKLFF.